What follows describes a single TCR beta chain. Method: immunoSEQ multiplex PCR; TCRdb's copy keeps in-frame clones and lacks some. The data hold around 79,000 clones, with roughly nine tenths observed a single time. The sample is drawn from a study of OX40 agonist ivuxolimab in advanced cancers. The CDR3 loop spans 15 amino acids. V gave up 2 bases and J gave up 3 bases; unmatched junction bases: 7. Per the germline V gene, CDR1 is SSHAT and CDR2 is FNYEAQ (reference sequence). This specimen was CD4+ or CD8+ T cells sorted from blood, taken in a trial of the OX40 agonist ivuxolimab. This TCR came from an adult with an advanced solid tumor such as melanoma, head and neck, liver or kidney cancer. This rearrangement joins TRBV7-7 to TRBJ2-7; 7 bases are shared with TRBD1. Written as DNA, the CDR3 is TGTGCCAGCAGCTTAAGGGACAGTTACAACTACGAGCAGTACTTC. It translates to CASSLRDSYNYEQYF.